The 24 T cell receptor beta chains below were found in one sample sequenced in a study of memory CD8 T cells in hepatitis C reinfection. Time point defined: late/post reinfection, 12 to 24 weeks after detection. The sorted cells went straight to TCR sequencing with no prior in vitro expansion. Clones were read by immunoSEQ multiplex PCR, and TCRdb kept only the in-frame ones, dropping some. The profile shows 46,000 or so clones, 75% to 90% of them singletons. The sequenced material came from naive CD8+ T cells sorted from blood. These receptors came from a man in his late teens or twenties with hepatitis C virus infection.

J is TRBJ1-1 and V is TRBV19; a weak D match, TRBD1 (5 bases). The germline V gene encodes CDR1 LNHDA and CDR2 SQIVND (reference sequence). The CDR3 consists of 14 residues. V was trimmed by 6 bases and J by 6 bases, leaving 17 bases between them. CDR3 nucleotides: TGTGCCAGTAGCAACCCATTCAGGGCGGCTGAAGCTTTCTTT. Its protein is CASSNPFRAAEAFF.

This chain connects TRBV4-1 to TRBJ1-6, with TRBD1 identical over 8 bases. In germline, CDR1 is MGHRA, CDR2 YSYEKL. After removal of 1 base from V and 9 bases from J, the junction contained 5 bases not matched to a gene. The CDR3 sequence is 15 residues long. The CDR3 DNA sequence: TGCGCCAGCAGCCAAGTTGGACAGGGTATTTCACCCCTCCACTTT. It specifies CASSQVGQGISPLHF.

This chain uses TRBV5-1 with TRBJ1-1; D ambiguous. This CDR3 region has 9 residues. Germline CDR1 is SGHRS and CDR2 is YFSETQ. CDR3 DNA sequence: TGCACGCGGTACCGAAGAGCTTTCTTT. Translation gives CTRYRRAFF.

This sequence joins TRBV21-1 and TRBJ1-2; TRBD1 is the table's D call and was not checked against the DNA. TRBV21-1 is termed a pseudogene. This CDR3 is built from 15 residues. The CDR3 nucleotides read TGTGCCAGCAGCAGGGTGAAGGGGTCCCCCTATGGCTACACCTTC. The encoded protein is CASSRVKGSPYGYTF.

This clone was counted a few times. The V gene is TRBV5-6, the J gene TRBJ1-5; D not certain. Trimming left V 0 bases short and J 2 bases short, with 6 bases between. Germline CDR1 SGHDT, CDR2 YYEEEE. This CDR3 has 14 amino acids. The CDR3 sequence: CASSLGQRNQPQHF. The CDR3 DNA sequence: TGTGCCAGCAGCTTGGGACAACGCAATCAGCCCCAGCATTTT.

J is TRBJ1-4 and V is TRBV7-9, with D maybe TRBD1 (5 bases). Trimming left V 0 bases short and J 8 bases short, with 16 bases between. Germline-derived CDR1 and CDR2 are SEHNR and FQNEAQ (reference sequence). The CDR3 runs to 16 residues. CDR3 coding DNA: TGTGCCAGCAGCTTAGCGCATGTGGGGCTAGACGAAAAACTGTTTTTT. Residues: CASSLAHVGLDEKLFF. The full variable domain, its missing parts supplied by reference TRBV7-9 and TRBJ1-4, is DTGVSQNPRHKITKRGQNVTFRCDPISEHNRLYWYRQTLGQGPEFLTYFQNEAQLEKSRLLSDRFSAERPKGSFSTLEIQRTEQGDSAMYLCASSLAHVGLDEKLFFGSGTQLSVL.

The J gene is TRBJ1-2, the V gene TRBV6-4, with 7 nucleotides matching TRBD1. Trimming removed 6 bases from V and 2 bases from J; junction bases left unmatched: 12. Germline values: CDR1 MRHNA, CDR2 SNTAGT. This CDR3 is built from 16 residues. DNA of the CDR3: TGTGCCAGCAGCAGGGACAGCAATTGGAAAAACTATGGCTACACCTTC. This translates into CASSRDSNWKNYGYTF.

The CDR3 protein is CASSLAAGGQAFF. CDR3 nucleotides: TGTGCCAGCAGTTTAGCGGCAGGGGGTCAGGCTTTCTTT. V and J are TRBV27 and TRBJ1-1; 7 bases are shared with TRBD1. CDR1 is MNHEY and CDR2 is SMNVEV in the germline V gene (reference sequence). J was trimmed by 11 bases and V by 2 bases; bases with no gene match: 8. CDR3 length: 13 residues.

This chain connects TRBV7-9 to TRBJ2-2, with 8 bases identical to TRBD2. The CDR3 contains 19 residues. The trim removed 4 bases at V and 0 bases at J, leaving 13 bases unmatched. Germline CDR1 reads SEHNR; CDR2 reads FQNEAQ (reference sequence). The CDR3 reads CASSSTALRGGSNTGELFF. The CDR3 DNA reads TGTGCCAGCAGCTCGACCGCACTCCGGGGGGGCTCGAACACCGGGGAGCTGTTTTTT.

The rearrangement joins TRBV5-4 to TRBJ2-7; D possibly corresponds to TRBD1 (6 bases). Deletions cut 4 bases from V and 2 bases from J, with 22 bases between. Germline lookup yields CDR1 SGHNT and CDR2 YYREEE (reference sequence). The CDR3 spans 17 residues. The CDR3 loop reads CASSPSPGDGRPYEQYF. CDR3 in DNA: TGTGCCAGCAGCCCCTCACCAGGGGATGGTAGACCCTACGAGCAGTACTTC. The full variable domain, rest sourced from reference TRBV5-4 and TRBJ2-7, is ETGVTQSPTHLIKTRGQQVTLRCSSQSGHNTVSWYQQALGQGPQFIFQYYREEENGRGNFPPRFSGLQFPNYSSELNVNALELDDSALYLCASSPSPGDGRPYEQYFGPGTRLTVT.

The chain has TRBV4-1 and TRBJ2-2; 9 nucleotides align to TRBD2. The CDR3 has 16 amino acids. Losses at the gene ends were 6 bases for V and 7 bases for J; bases not matched to a gene: 12. Germline V lookup: CDR1 MGHRA, CDR2 YSYEKL. The DNA for the CDR3 is TGCGCCAGCAGTCCAAGGACTAGCGCCGCGTACGGGGAGCTGTTTTTT. Translation gives CASSPRTSAAYGELFF.

This clone was seen a single time. V gene TRBV6-5 combines with J gene TRBJ1-1, with D possibly being TRBD1 (6 bases). The germline V gene encodes CDR1 MNHEY and CDR2 SVGAGI. V was clipped by 7 bases and J by 0 bases, with 12 bases between them. This CDR3 region has 14 residues. The CDR3 reads CASTPGQLNTEAFF. For the CDR3, the DNA is TGTGCCAGCACCCCTGGACAGCTGAACACTGAAGCTTTCTTT.

The rearrangement links TRBV9 to TRBJ2-7, with D tentatively TRBD1 (6 bases). CDR1 and CDR2 (germline): SGDLS, YYNGEE. V was shortened by 0 bases and J by 2 bases, with 12 bases between the two germline ends. CDR3 length: 15 amino acids. The CDR3 DNA reads TGTGCCAGCAGCGTAGGGCCAGGGGCAACCTACGAGCAGTACTTC. This codes for CASSVGPGATYEQYF.

The chain has TRBV6-6 and TRBJ1-2, with D possibly matching TRBD1 (6 bases). The CDR3 is made up of 14 amino acids. V was cut by 0 bases and J by 8 bases, with 13 bases left in between. CDR1 is MNHNY and CDR2 is SVGAGI in the germline V gene (reference sequence). DNA for the CDR3: TGTGCCAGCAGTTACTCGACGGGGGGCAGCGGCTACACCTTC. Protein sequence: CASSYSTGGSGYTF.

The rearrangement links TRBV6-1 to TRBJ2-7; weak D call: TRBD2 (6 bases). Trimming removed 6 bases from V and 2 bases from J, with 11 bases in between. CDR3 length: 13 residues. Germline CDR1 and CDR2: MNHNS and SASEGT. CDR3 loop: CASRGLTPYEQYF. The DNA of the CDR3 is TGTGCCAGCAGGGGACTCACGCCCTACGAGCAGTACTTC.

This sequence joins TRBV5-5 and TRBJ1-1; no clear D gene. Germline V CDR1 and CDR2: SGHKS, YYEKEE (reference sequence). This CDR3 spans 14 amino acids. Trimming stripped 0 bases from V and 0 bases from J, with 6 bases between. In DNA form, the CDR3 reads TGTGCCAGCAGCTTGGACTTCATGAACACTGAAGCTTTCTTT. Its translation: CASSLDFMNTEAFF.

The chain combines TRBV6-5 with TRBJ2-3, with D unresolved. The CDR3 sequence is 13 residues long. V shed 2 bases and J shed 0 bases, with 3 bases lying between them. Germline loops: CDR1 MNHEY, CDR2 SVGAGI. The CDR3 is CASSYLSTDTQYF. The CDR3 DNA follows: TGTGCCAGCAGTTACCTTAGCACAGATACGCAGTATTTT.

The chain combines TRBV4-1 with TRBJ2-5, with 9 positions matching TRBD2. Germline V gives CDR1 MGHRA, CDR2 YSYEKL. Trimming removed 6 bases from V and 5 bases from J; junction bases left unmatched: 22. The CDR3 totals 19 residues. CDR3 sequence: CASSQKGPSGTPPEETQYF. CDR3 DNA sequence: TGCGCCAGCAGTCAGAAAGGCCCTAGCGGGACTCCCCCAGAGGAGACCCAGTACTTC.

The chain joins TRBV4-1 to TRBJ2-1; 8 bases line up with TRBD2. After removal of 0 bases from V and 3 bases from J, the junction contained 7 bases not matched to a gene. This CDR3 contains 17 residues. Per the germline V gene, CDR1 is MGHRA and CDR2 is YSYEKL. The CDR3 loop reads CASSQDQVTSDYNEQFF. The CDR3 coding sequence is TGCGCCAGCAGCCAAGATCAGGTGACTAGCGACTACAATGAGCAGTTCTTC.

The chain employs TRBV6-4 and TRBJ1-1; D unresolved. The CDR3 sequence is 12 residues long. CDR1 is MRHNA, CDR2 SNTAGT, per germline. Trimming took off 3 bases at V and 7 bases at J, with 9 bases between the two ends. Here the CDR3 DNA reads TGTGCCAGCAGTGAGGTGGCATTTGAAGCTTTCTTT. It translates to CASSEVAFEAFF.

Concerning this clone: An end of the junction differs from the germline gene, which may be a read error. Other DNA variants within this sample encode the same CDR3. The V and J genes are TRBV7-9 and TRBJ2-1; 10 nucleotides align to TRBD1. From germline, CDR1 is SEHNR and CDR2 FQNEAQ (reference sequence). The CDR3 extends over 16 amino acids. DNA of the CDR3: TGTGCTAGCAGCCCGCGGACAGGGGGTGGAGGCAATGAGCAGTTCTTC. It yields the protein CASSPRTGGGGNEQFF.

The chain combines TRBV5-4 with TRBJ1-1; 8 bases align to TRBD1. Germline V gives CDR1 SGHNT, CDR2 YYREEE (reference sequence). The length of the CDR3 is 14 residues. Trimming cost V 3 bases and J 4 bases; bases outside gene matches: 5. CDR3 nucleotide sequence: TGTGCCAGCAGCTCAGGACAGGGTGCCACTGAAGCTTTCTTT. Amino acids: CASSSGQGATEAFF.

The chain links TRBV11-2 to TRBJ2-7; 8 nucleotides agree with TRBD1. The CDR3 consists of 14 residues. Germline assignment: CDR1 SGHAT and CDR2 FQNNGV. V dropped 4 bases and J dropped 3; count of bases not matched to a gene: 5. CDR3 region: CASSSHRGYYEQYF. DNA for the CDR3: TGTGCCAGCAGCTCTCACAGGGGGTACTACGAGCAGTACTTC. The full variable domain, in which reference TRBV11-2 and TRBJ2-7 provide the parts outside the CDR3, is EAGVAQSPRYKIIEKRQSVAFWCNPISGHATLYWYQQILGQGPKLLIQFQNNGVVDDSQLPKDRFSAERLKGVDSTLKIQPAKLEDSAVYLCASSSHRGYYEQYFGPGTRLTVT.

J is TRBJ2-1 and V is TRBV4-1, with D hard to call. The germline V and J ends were trimmed by 0 bases and 7 bases, with 7 bases remaining between them. Germline-derived CDR1 and CDR2 are MGHRA and YSYEKL. This CDR3 has 13 residues. The CDR3 loop reads CASSQDPSNEQFF. CDR3 DNA: TGCGCCAGCAGCCAAGATCCTTCGAATGAGCAGTTCTTC.